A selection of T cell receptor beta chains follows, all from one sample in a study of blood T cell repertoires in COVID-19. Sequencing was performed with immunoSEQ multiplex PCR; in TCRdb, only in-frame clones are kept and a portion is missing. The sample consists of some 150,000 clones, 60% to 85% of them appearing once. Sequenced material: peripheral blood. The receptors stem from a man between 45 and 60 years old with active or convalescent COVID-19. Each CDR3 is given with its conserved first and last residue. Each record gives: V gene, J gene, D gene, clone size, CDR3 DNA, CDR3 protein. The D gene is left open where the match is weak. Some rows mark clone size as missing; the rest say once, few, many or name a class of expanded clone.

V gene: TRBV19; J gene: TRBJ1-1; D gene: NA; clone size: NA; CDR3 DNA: TGTGCCAGTAGTATCCGGACAGCCGGAAACACTGAAGCTTTCTTT; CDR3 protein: CASSIRTAGNTEAFF
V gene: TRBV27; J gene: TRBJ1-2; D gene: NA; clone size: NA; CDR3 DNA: TGTGCCAGCAGTGACAGTTGGCCCTATGGCTACACCTTC; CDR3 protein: CASSDSWPYGYTF
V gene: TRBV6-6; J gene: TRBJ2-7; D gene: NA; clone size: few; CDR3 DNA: TGTGCCAGCAGTTACTCGCTGGAGATGCCTAAGGAGCAGTACTTC; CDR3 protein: CASSYSLEMPKEQYF
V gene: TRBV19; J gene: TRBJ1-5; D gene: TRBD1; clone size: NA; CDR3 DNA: TGTGCCAGTAGTACAGGGGGATCAAGGCCCCAGCATTTT; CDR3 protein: CASSTGGSRPQHF
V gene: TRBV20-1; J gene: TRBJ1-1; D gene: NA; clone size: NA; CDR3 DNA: TGCAGTGGGGCGGGTAACACTGAAGCTTTCTTT; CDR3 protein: CSGAGNTEAFF
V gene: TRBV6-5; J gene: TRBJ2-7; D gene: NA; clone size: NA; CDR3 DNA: TGTGCCAGCCACACGGGCGGGACCAACGAGCAGTACTTC; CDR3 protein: CASHTGGTNEQYF
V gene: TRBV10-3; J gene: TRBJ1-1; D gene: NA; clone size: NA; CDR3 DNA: TGTGCCATCATGGGGTGGGGAGACACTGAAGCTTTCTTT; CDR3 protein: CAIMGWGDTEAFF
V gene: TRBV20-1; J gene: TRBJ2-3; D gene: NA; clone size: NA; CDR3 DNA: TGCAGTGCTAGTAGGGAGGCTAGCACAGATACGCAGTATTTT; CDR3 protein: CSASREASTDTQYF
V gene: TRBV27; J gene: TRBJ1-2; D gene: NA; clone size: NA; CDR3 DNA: TGTGCCAGCGCTACCAACGACAGGTTGAGTGGCTACACCTTC; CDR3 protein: CASATNDRLSGYTF
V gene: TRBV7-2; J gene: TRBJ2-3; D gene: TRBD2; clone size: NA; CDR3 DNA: TGTGCCAGCAGCTTAGCGGGACTAGCGGGAGCAGATACGCAGTATTTT; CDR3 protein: CASSLAGLAGADTQYF
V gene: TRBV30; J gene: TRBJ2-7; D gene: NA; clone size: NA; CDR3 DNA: TGTGCCTGGAGTATCCAGGGGTCCTACGAGCAGTACTTC; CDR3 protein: CAWSIQGSYEQYF
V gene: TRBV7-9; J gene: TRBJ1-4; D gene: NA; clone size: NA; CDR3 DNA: TGTGCCAGCAGCTTAGCTCAGGGGCAACGGACTAATGAAAAACTGTTTTTT; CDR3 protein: CASSLAQGQRTNEKLFF
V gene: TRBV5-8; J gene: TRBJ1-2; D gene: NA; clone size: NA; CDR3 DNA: TGTGCCAGCAGCGTCAATTTGGGCTACACCTTC; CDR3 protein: CASSVNLGYTF
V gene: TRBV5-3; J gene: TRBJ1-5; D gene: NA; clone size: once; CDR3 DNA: TGTGCCAGAAGCCCTGGACAGAATCAGCCCCAGCATTTT; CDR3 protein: CARSPGQNQPQHF
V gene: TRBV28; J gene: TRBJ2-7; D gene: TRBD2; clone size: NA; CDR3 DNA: TGTGCCAGCAGTTACCCCCCCGGACTAGCGGGAGGGCCGATCAACTACGAGCAGTACTTC; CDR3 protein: CASSYPPGLAGGPINYEQYF
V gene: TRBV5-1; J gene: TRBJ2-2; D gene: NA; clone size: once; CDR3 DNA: TGCGCCAGCAGCTTGGATGGGCCCCTTACCGGGGAGCTGTTTTTT; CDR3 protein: CASSLDGPLTGELFF